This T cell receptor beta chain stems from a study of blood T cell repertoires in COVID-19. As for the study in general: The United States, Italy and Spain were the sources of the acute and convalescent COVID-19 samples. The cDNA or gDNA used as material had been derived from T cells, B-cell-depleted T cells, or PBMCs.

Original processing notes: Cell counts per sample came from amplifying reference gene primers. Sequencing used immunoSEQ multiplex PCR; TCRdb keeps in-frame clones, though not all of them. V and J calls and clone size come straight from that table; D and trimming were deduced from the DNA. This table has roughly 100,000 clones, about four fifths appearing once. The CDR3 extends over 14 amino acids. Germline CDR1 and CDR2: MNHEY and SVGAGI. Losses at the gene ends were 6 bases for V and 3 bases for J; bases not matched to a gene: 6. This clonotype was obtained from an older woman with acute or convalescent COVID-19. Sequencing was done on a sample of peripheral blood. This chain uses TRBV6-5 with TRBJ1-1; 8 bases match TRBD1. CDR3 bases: TGTGCCAGCAGCCAGACAGGGGTGTACACTGAAGCTTTCTTT. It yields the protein CASSQTGVYTEAFF.